This passage covers 12 T cell receptor beta chains from one sample sequenced in a study of blood T cell repertoires in COVID-19. TCRdb's table, derived via immunoSEQ multiplex PCR, lists solely in-frame clones and lacks some. The sample yields about 250,000 clones, around 80% seen once. The specimen was peripheral blood. The receptor set was obtained from a man aged 80 or over with acute or convalescent COVID-19.

The rearrangement links TRBV4-1 to TRBJ2-3, with 7 bases aligning to TRBD1. The J segment lost 7 bases and the V segment lost 5 bases, leaving 3 bases of the junction unmatched. The CDR3 has 12 residues. Per germline, CDR1 MGHRA and CDR2 YSYEKL. CDR3 in amino acids: CASSSQGNTQYF. CDR3 bases: TGCGCCAGCAGCTCACAGGGGAATACGCAGTATTTT.

The rearrangement joins TRBV30 to TRBJ2-7; 7 bases line up with TRBD2. CDR1 GTSNPN and CDR2 SVGIG come from the germline V gene (reference sequence). The CDR3 runs to 13 residues. Trimming removed 1 base from V and 6 bases from J; junction bases left unmatched: 6. The CDR3 region has the DNA TGTGCCTGGAGTGCTGGACTAGAGGGCGAGCAGTACTTC. This gives the protein CAWSAGLEGEQYF.

This chain links TRBV5-1 with TRBJ2-5; a possible D gene is TRBD1 (5 bases). The CDR3 runs to 15 residues. The germline V gene has CDR1 SGHRS and CDR2 YFSETQ. With 4 bases removed from V and 1 base from J, the gap between germline ends came to 14 bases. Here the CDR3 reads CASSPGQGFQETQYF. CDR3 nucleotides: TGCGCCAGCAGCCCCGGTCAGGGCTTCCAAGAGACCCAGTACTTC.

J is TRBJ2-2 and V is TRBV9, with TRBD2 as a possible D gene (5 bases). V was shortened by 3 bases and J by 6 bases, with 15 bases between the two germline ends. There are 15 residues in the CDR3. Germline CDR1 is SGDLS and CDR2 is YYNGEE. CDR3 coding DNA: TGTGCCAGCAGCGCCCCGGGGAGTCTCGCCGGGGAGCTGTTTTTT. Translated: CASSAPGSLAGELFF.

V is TRBV2 and J is TRBJ1-3, with unresolved D. This CDR3 has 13 residues. V lost 7 bases, J lost 3 bases, and 10 bases lay in between. Germline lookup yields CDR1 SNHLY and CDR2 FYNNEI. The chain's CDR3 is CASTTERGNTIYF. The CDR3 nucleotides are TGTGCCAGCACTACGGAGCGTGGAAACACCATATATTTT.

On this clone: Other nucleotide sequences from this sample produce the same CDR3. The chain is built from TRBV30 and TRBJ2-7; D perhaps matches TRBD1 (5 bases). Germline V gives CDR1 GTSNPN, CDR2 SVGIG (reference sequence). V lost 0 bases, J lost 5 bases, and 14 bases lay in between. CDR3 size: 14 residues. The CDR3 sequence is CAWSVGRELDEQYF. CDR3 coding DNA: TGTGCCTGGAGTGTGGGCAGGGAATTGGACGAGCAGTACTTC.

J is TRBJ2-1 and V is TRBV5-6, with 8 bases lining up with TRBD2. This CDR3 contains 17 residues. V lost 0 bases, J lost 1 base, and 6 bases stayed unmatched. Per the germline V gene, CDR1 is SGHDT and CDR2 is YYEEEE. The CDR3 loop reads CASSLGVSGASYNEQFF. CDR3 in DNA: TGTGCCAGCAGCTTGGGGGTTAGCGGGGCTTCCTACAATGAGCAGTTCTTC.

On this clone itself: Its ends do not fully match the called genes, so a read error is possible. The chain links TRBV12-3 or TRBV12-4 to TRBJ2-4; the match to TRBD1 covers 7 bases. The CDR3 consists of 13 residues. The CDR3 reads CASSRGTDLRIHF. CDR3 sequence (DNA): TGTGCCAGCAGCCGAGGGACAGACCTACGGATCCACTTC.

The chain joins TRBV9 to TRBJ1-5; 7 bases are a match to TRBD1. V lost 3 bases and J lost 0; bases outside the gene matches: 3. This CDR3 is 15 amino acids long. CDR1 SGDLS and CDR2 YYNGEE come from the germline V gene. CDR3 DNA sequence: TGTGCCAGCAGCGCGGGACAGAATAGCAATCAGCCCCAGCATTTT. Protein product: CASSAGQNSNQPQHF.

The V call is TRBV19, the J call TRBJ1-5; a possible D gene is TRBD1 (6 bases). The CDR3 sequence is 14 residues long. Germline V lookup: CDR1 LNHDA, CDR2 SQIVND (reference sequence). Trimming shortened V by 10 bases and J by 1 base, and 14 bases separated the two germline ends. The CDR3 reads CATYGTGSNQPQHF. The CDR3 DNA is TGTGCCACCTATGGAACAGGGAGCAATCAGCCCCAGCATTTT.

This chain links TRBV18 with TRBJ1-2; D is unresolved. V lost 3 bases, J lost 8 bases, and 16 bases lay in between. Germline V gene sequence: CDR1 KGHSH, CDR2 LQKENI. CDR3 length: 14 residues. The CDR3 loop is CASSPGQALGGYTF. CDR3 nucleotides: TGTGCCAGCTCACCTGGGCAGGCTTTGGGCGGCTACACCTTC. Full variable domain (missing parts from reference TRBV18 and TRBJ1-2): NAGVMQNPRHLVRRRGQEARLRCSPMKGHSHVYWYRQLPEEGLKFMVYLQKENIIDESGMPKERFSAEFPKEGPSILRIQQVVRGDSAAYFCASSPGQALGGYTFGSGTRLTVV.

The chain is built from TRBV7-2 and TRBJ2-3; TRBD1 agrees at 9 bases. Germline loops: CDR1 SGHTA, CDR2 FQGNSA. This CDR3 has 16 residues. Unmatched junction bases numbered 6, after V lost 4 bases and J lost 1 base. The CDR3 region is CASSSKTGGGTDTQYF. The CDR3 DNA follows: TGTGCCAGCAGCTCGAAGACAGGGGGAGGCACAGATACGCAGTATTTT.